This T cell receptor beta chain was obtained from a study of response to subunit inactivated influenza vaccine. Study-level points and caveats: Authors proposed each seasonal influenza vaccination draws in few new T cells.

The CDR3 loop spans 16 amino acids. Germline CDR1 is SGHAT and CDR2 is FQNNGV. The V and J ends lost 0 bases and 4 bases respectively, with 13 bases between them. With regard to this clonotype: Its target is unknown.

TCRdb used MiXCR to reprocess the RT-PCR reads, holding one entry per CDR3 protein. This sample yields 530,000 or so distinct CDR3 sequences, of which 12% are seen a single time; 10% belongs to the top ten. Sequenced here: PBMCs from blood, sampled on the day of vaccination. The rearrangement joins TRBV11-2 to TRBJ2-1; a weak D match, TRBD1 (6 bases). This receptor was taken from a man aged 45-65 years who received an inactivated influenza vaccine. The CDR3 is CASSLDGQRPYNEQFF. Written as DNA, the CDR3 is TGTGCCAGCAGCTTAGATGGACAGCGTCCGTACAATGAGCAGTTCTTC.